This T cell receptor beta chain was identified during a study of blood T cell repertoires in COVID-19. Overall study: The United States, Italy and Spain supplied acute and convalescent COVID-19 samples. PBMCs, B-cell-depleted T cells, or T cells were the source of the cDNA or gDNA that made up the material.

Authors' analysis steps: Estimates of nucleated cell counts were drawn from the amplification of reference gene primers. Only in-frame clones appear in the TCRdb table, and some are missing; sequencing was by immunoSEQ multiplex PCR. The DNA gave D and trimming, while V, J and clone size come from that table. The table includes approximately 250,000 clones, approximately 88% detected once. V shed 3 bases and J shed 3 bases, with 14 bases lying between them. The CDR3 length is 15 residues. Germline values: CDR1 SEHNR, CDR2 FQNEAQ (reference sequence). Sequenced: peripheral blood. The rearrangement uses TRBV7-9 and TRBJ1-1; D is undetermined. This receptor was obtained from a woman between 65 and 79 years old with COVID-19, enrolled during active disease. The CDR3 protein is CASSFRGGTDTEAFF. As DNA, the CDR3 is TGTGCCAGCAGCTTTCGGGGAGGAACGGACACTGAAGCTTTCTTT.